This T cell receptor beta chain is drawn from a study of graft-versus-host responses after intestinal transplantation. Study-level results: Individuals carrying graft-donor T cell macrochimerism showed high graft-versus-host to host-versus-graft clonal ratios in allografts. GvH clones detected in recipient marrow included some appearing first in ileum or blood. Peak circulating GvH clone levels were associated with early post-transplant HvG declines.

The protocol was immunoSEQ multiplex PCR, while the TCRdb copy is restricted to in-frame clones and leaves out a portion. The table records tens of thousands of clones, 90% of them present only once. As for this clone: Antigen: not known.

Trimming removed 4 bases at V and 1 base at J, with 11 bases between. Per germline, CDR1 MNHEY and CDR2 SVGAGI. This CDR3 has 14 residues. The chain links TRBV6-5 to TRBJ2-7; D is ambiguous. Specimen: unstimulated CD4+ T cells sorted from spleen or lymph node cells, collected before intestinal transplant. The receptor was derived from a human donor who received an intestinal transplant. The CDR3 region is CASSSATPSYEQYF. CDR3 bases: TGTGCCAGCAGTTCCGCGACACCATCCTACGAGCAGTACTTC.